The 9 T cell receptor beta chains below all came from one sample that was sequenced in a study of vaccination effects on CD4 cells after COVID-19. Peptide-pool stimulation followed by sequencing identified expanded antigen-specific CD4+ clonotypes in the ViraFEST assay. Having been cultured for less than 13 days, the cells underwent CD4+ T cell isolation. Neither prior SARS-CoV-2 infection nor positive nucleocapsid antibodies were present in the vaccine recipients. Their antigens are not known. Libraries were prepared by immunoSEQ multiplex PCR; TCRdb keeps only in-frame clonotypes and omits some of them. The sample includes 50,000 or so clones, 79% of them seen just once. The sample was CD4+ T cells from PBMCs cultured with HCoV-OC43 spike peptides, taken before COVID-19 vaccination. Subset described: HCoV-OC43 spike overlapping peptide pool stimulation. The receptors stem from a human donor who received a COVID-19 vaccine.

This rearrangement joins TRBV10-3 to TRBJ2-5; D is ambiguous. V lost 6 bases, J lost 4 bases, and 24 bases lay in between. This CDR3 has 17 residues. Germline values: CDR1 ENHRY, CDR2 SYGVKD. The CDR3 region has the DNA TGTGCCATCAGCGATACGGTAGGAACCCGAAGGGTAGAGACCCAGTACTTC. Translating it yields CAISDTVGTRRVETQYF.

The rearrangement joins TRBV5-1 to TRBJ2-1; D may be TRBD1 (5 bases). V was trimmed by 6 bases and J by 0 bases, leaving 13 bases between them. The germline V gene encodes CDR1 SGHRS and CDR2 YFSETQ. CDR3 size: 15 residues. The CDR3 nucleotides read TGCGCCAGCAATCAACAGGATAGCTCCTACAATGAGCAGTTCTTC. It yields the protein CASNQQDSSYNEQFF.

This clone is a singleton in its sample. V and J are TRBV2 and TRBJ1-5; D is undetermined. V was clipped by 5 bases and J by 4 bases, with 12 bases between them. The CDR3 covers 14 residues. CDR1 and CDR2 from the germline V gene are SNHLY and FYNNEI. The CDR3 here is CASSSVGGNQPQHF. The DNA for the CDR3 is TGTGCCAGCAGTTCAGTCGGCGGGAATCAGCCCCAGCATTTT. The variable domain in full, with the rest retrieved from reference TRBV2 and TRBJ1-5, is EPEVTQTPSHQVTQMGQEVILRCVPISNHLYFYWYRQILGQKVEFLVSFYNNEISEKSEIFDDQFSVERPDGSNFTLKIRSTKLEDSAMYFCASSSVGGNQPQHFGDGTRLSIL.

The rearrangement links TRBV6-1 to TRBJ2-7; D unclear. Germline CDR1 MNHNS, CDR2 SASEGT. The CDR3 spans 14 residues. V lost 2 bases and J lost 3, with 11 bases in between. CDR3 in DNA: TGTGCCAGCAGTGAATCCCACCCCGGCTACGAGCAGTACGTC. Amino acid sequence: CASSESHPGYEQYV.

In this sample, this clone turned up a few times. The chain links TRBV2 to TRBJ2-7; the D gene is possibly TRBD2 (5 bases). CDR1 is SNHLY, CDR2 FYNNEI, per germline. V lost 6 bases and J 6 bases, leaving 15 bases between the germline ends. The length of the CDR3 is 13 residues. In DNA, the CDR3 is TGTGCCAGCAGCCGGGGAAGGTTCGTCGAGCAGTACGTC. Its protein product is CASSRGRFVEQYV.

The chain couples TRBV19 to TRBJ1-2, with 7 bases that match TRBD1. The CDR3 consists of 13 residues. CDR1 is LNHDA, CDR2 SQIVND, per germline (reference sequence). V dropped 6 bases and J dropped 3; count of bases not matched to a gene: 4. CDR3 protein: CASRPQGDYGYTF. CDR3 coding DNA: TGTGCCAGTAGACCCCAGGGGGACTATGGCTACACCTTC.

This clone showed up just once. The CDR3 DNA sequence: TGTGCCAGCTCACCACCGGGACTAGGGCAAGAGACCCAGTACTTC. It yields the protein CASSPPGLGQETQYF. The chain recombines TRBV18 with TRBJ2-5, with 8 bases lining up with TRBD2. This CDR3 is built from 15 residues. Germline assignment: CDR1 KGHSH and CDR2 LQKENI. The V segment lost 0 bases and the J segment 2 bases; nucleotides outside the gene matches: 2.

The V and J genes are TRBV24-1 and TRBJ2-2; 13 bases are a match to TRBD2. CDR3 length: 13 residues. V shed 7 bases, J shed 10 bases, and the junction held 2 bases outside the gene matches. Germline CDR1 KGHDR, CDR2 SFDVKD. For the CDR3, the DNA is TGTGCCACCAGGGGGACTAGCGGGGAGGAGCTGTTTTTT. Translating it yields CATRGTSGEELFF.

The J gene is TRBJ1-5, the V gene TRBV19; D is perhaps TRBD1 (6 bases). Germline V gene sequence: CDR1 LNHDA, CDR2 SQIVND (reference sequence). The CDR3 totals 14 residues. The V end was cut by 7 bases, the J end by 6 bases, with 16 bases between. The CDR3 coding sequence is TGTGCCAGTAAGAGCCAGGGGCCGGGTCAGCCCCAGCATTTT. It translates to CASKSQGPGQPQHF.